Included here is one T cell receptor (beta chain) sequence, with context. Deletions cut 4 bases from V and 5 bases from J, with 18 bases between. From germline, CDR1 is MNHEY and CDR2 SMNVEV (reference sequence). The CDR3 loop spans 15 amino acids. This table comes from immunoSEQ multiplex PCR, and its TCRdb copy is limited to in-frame clones, with some not included. The sample has about 130,000 clones, more than 85% seen once. The sample originates from a study of control samples from healthy donors and cancer patients. This receptor was identified in a man aged 18 to 30 in good health. Sequencing used blood. The J gene is TRBJ2-7, the V gene TRBV27; D may correspond to TRBD1 or TRBD2 (6 bases each). CDR3 in DNA: TGTGCCAGCAGTTCCTTCCGTGGGGGGCACAACGAGCAGTACTTC. It is translated as CASSSFRGGHNEQYF.